Below, 25 T cell receptor beta chains from the same sample are listed, as sequenced in a study of regulatory T cells in long-lasting Graves disease. Investigators prepared the TCR beta libraries by applying iRepertoire HTBI primers and Arm-PCR of CDR3 regions. One entry per CDR3 protein results from TCRdb running MiXCR on the multiplex PCR reads. The table lists a few hundred thousand distinct CDR3 sequences, 21% of them singletons. This sample's time point: persistent/refractory GD, antithyroid drugs over 5 years with positive TRAb. From RNA extracted from PBMCs, the TCR library was made. The sequencing here drew on peripheral blood mononuclear cells (PBMCs), taken when the disease was refractory, from a patient treated with antithyroid drugs. The receptors were sampled from a female donor with Graves disease.

This clonotype turned up a few times. The chain employs TRBV14 and TRBJ2-7; the match to TRBD2 covers 10 bases. The CDR3 runs 16 residues. The J segment lost 5 bases and the V segment lost 0 bases, leaving 7 bases of the junction unmatched. The germline CDR1 and CDR2 sequences are SGHDN and FVKESK. The chain's CDR3 is CASSQDINSGRDEQYF. CDR3 in DNA: TGTGCCAGCAGCCAAGATATAAACAGCGGGAGGGACGAGCAGTACTTC.

The chain combines TRBV28 with TRBJ1-4; D is unresolved. V was shortened by 2 bases and J by 15 bases, with 13 bases between the two germline ends. The CDR3 covers 12 residues. Looked up from germline, CDR1 is MDHEN and CDR2 is SYDVKM. In DNA form, the CDR3 reads TGTGCCAGCAGTTTAAACTTTCAGAGGATGTTTTTT. It yields the protein CASSLNFQRMFF. The full variable domain, completed using reference TRBV28 and TRBJ1-4, is DVKVTQSSRYLVKRTGEKVFLECVQDMDHENMFWYRQDPGLGLRLIYFSYDVKMKEKGDIPEGYSVSREKKERFSLILESASTNQTSMYLCASSLNFQRMFFGSGTQLSVL.

This clonotype has just a few counts. This may come from a read error, since a much larger clone is one base off. The V gene is TRBV9, the J gene TRBJ1-1; D unclear. The CDR3 consists of 11 residues. V lost 4 bases, J lost 5 bases, and 6 bases lay in between. CDR1 is SGDLS and CDR2 is YYNGEE in the germline V gene. The chain's CDR3 is CASSHGTEAFF. The CDR3, as DNA: TGTGCCAGCAGCCACGGGACTGAAGCTTTCTTT.

This clonotype was seen only a few times. The chain recombines TRBV6-1 with TRBJ2-1; 9 nucleotides match TRBD2. With V trimmed by 6 bases and J by 9 bases, 12 bases remained unmatched. The CDR3 loop spans 15 amino acids. Germline V gene lookup returns CDR1 MNHNS and CDR2 SASEGT. This chain's CDR3 is CASSREGTSFSEQFF. The CDR3 nucleotides are TGTGCCAGCAGCCGAGAGGGGACTAGCTTCTCTGAGCAGTTCTTC.

This clonotype was seen ten or more times. This chain links TRBV12-3 or TRBV12-4 with TRBJ1-1, with D maybe TRBD1 (5 bases). The CDR3 spans 13 residues. V lost 4 bases and J lost 0, with 6 bases in between. In DNA form, the CDR3 reads TGTGCCAGCAGTTCGGACATGAACACTGAAGCTTTCTTT. As protein: CASSSDMNTEAFF.

This clonotype was found many times. Here the CDR3 DNA reads TGTGCCAGCAGCGGGGTGGGCACTGAAGCTTTCTTT. Its translation is CASSGVGTEAFF. The chain has TRBV2 and TRBJ1-1; no clear D gene. V lost 6 bases and J lost 4, with 9 bases in between. CDR1 is SNHLY, CDR2 FYNNEI, per germline. CDR3 length: 12 residues.

This clonotype was seen more than once but under ten times. The J gene is TRBJ1-2, the V gene TRBV7-9; the D gene is possibly TRBD1 (5 bases). This CDR3 comprises 17 residues. Germline V lookup: CDR1 SEHNR, CDR2 FQNEAQ (reference sequence). V lost 5 bases, J lost 3 bases, and 22 bases lay in between. In DNA form, the CDR3 reads TGTGCCAGCAGCACAAACGATAAGGACAAGGGTGACTATGGCTACACCTTC. Amino acids: CASSTNDKDKGDYGYTF. The variable domain in full, completed from reference TRBV7-9 and TRBJ1-2, reads DTGVSQNPRHKITKRGQNVTFRCDPISEHNRLYWYRQTLGQGPEFLTYFQNEAQLEKSRLLSDRFSAERPKGSFSTLEIQRTEQGDSAMYLCASSTNDKDKGDYGYTFGSGTRLTVV.

This clonotype is a singleton in its sample. Here the CDR3 DNA reads TGTGCCAGCAGCCAAGCGGTATCCGGGAGCGAGACCGGGGAGCTGTTTTTT. Translating gives CASSQAVSGSETGELFF. The chain combines TRBV3-1 with TRBJ2-2; maybe TRBD2 (6 bases). The CDR3 consists of 17 residues. CDR1 LGHDT and CDR2 YNNKEL come from the germline V gene (reference sequence). V was cut by 1 base and J by 5 bases, with 17 bases left in between.

This clonotype has ten or more counts. The J gene is TRBJ2-2, the V gene TRBV10-1; 8 bases line up with TRBD2. The CDR3 loop spans 18 amino acids. Germline CDR1 is WNHNN and CDR2 is SYGVQD (reference sequence). V was clipped by 7 bases and J by 0 bases; unmatched bases: 13. The CDR3 bases are TGCGCCAGCAATCCGGCTGGGGCGGGAGGCCCGAACACCGGGGAGCTGTTTTTT. Translating gives CASNPAGAGGPNTGELFF.

This clonotype was counted at least ten times. The genes are TRBV27 and TRBJ1-1; the match to TRBD1 covers 8 bases. The CDR3 is made up of 15 amino acids. Germline V lookup: CDR1 MNHEY, CDR2 SMNVEV (reference sequence). J gave up 1 base and V 4 bases, and 5 bases lay outside the gene matches. CDR3 bases: TGTGCCAGCAGTTCATACCAGGGGGCGAACACTGAAGCTTTCTTT. It is translated as CASSSYQGANTEAFF.

This clonotype was observed a handful of times. The chain employs TRBV20-1 and TRBJ1-5; possibly TRBD1 for D (5 bases). The germline gives CDR1 DFQATT, CDR2 SNEGSKA (reference sequence). This CDR3 region has 14 residues. V was clipped by 3 bases and J by 7 bases, with 16 bases between them. The CDR3 loop reads CSASEGTPPQPQHF. CDR3 nucleotides: TGCAGTGCTAGTGAGGGGACCCCGCCACAGCCCCAGCATTTT.

The gene calls are TRBV29-1 and TRBJ1-3; D is ambiguous. V lost 4 bases and J 4 bases, leaving 5 bases between the germline ends. Germline V CDR1 and CDR2: SQVTM, ANQGSEA. The CDR3 is 11 amino acids. The CDR3 sequence: CSVVAGNTIYF. The CDR3 DNA is TGCAGCGTTGTGGCGGGAAACACCATATATTTT.

This clonotype occurred many times. The chain employs TRBV20-1 and TRBJ2-5; no firm D call. Trimming cost V 4 bases and J 3 bases, with 6 bases left between them. The CDR3 is 11 amino acids. Germline loops: CDR1 DFQATT, CDR2 SNEGSKA (reference sequence). CDR3: CSAKVEETQYF. The CDR3 region has the DNA TGCAGTGCTAAGGTTGAAGAGACCCAGTACTTC.

This clonotype came up many times. The V call is TRBV28, the J call TRBJ2-5; TRBD1 matches 12 bases. The DNA matches TRBJ2-1 better at its end, which makes the J call doubtful. Germline V gene lookup returns CDR1 MDHEN and CDR2 SYDVKM. CDR3 length equals 15 residues. DNA of the CDR3: TGTGCCAGCAGTCCCACGGGACAGGGGGCCTTCGAGCAGTTCTTC. It translates to CASSPTGQGAFEQFF.

Ten or more counts support this clonotype. The rearrangement links TRBV28 to TRBJ1-4; 7 bases line up with TRBD1. This CDR3 is 14 amino acids long. V trimming: 2 bases; J trimming: 5 bases; junction bases outside the gene matches: 2. Germline assignment: CDR1 MDHEN and CDR2 SYDVKM. CDR3 protein: CASSLRQGNEKLFF. The CDR3 DNA reads as TGTGCCAGCAGTTTAAGACAGGGAAATGAAAAACTGTTTTTT.

The chain joins TRBV2 to TRBJ2-3; 10 nucleotides align to TRBD2. Trimming removed 0 bases from V and 6 bases from J; junction bases left unmatched: 6. CDR3 length equals 16 residues. Per the germline V gene, CDR1 is SNHLY and CDR2 is FYNNEI. As DNA, the CDR3 is TGTGCCAGCAGTGAAGCGGCTAGCGGGAGACTTGATACGCAGTATTTT. Translated, it gives CASSEAASGRLDTQYF.

The chain uses TRBV7-9 and TRBJ1-4; D uncertain. V lost 2 bases and J lost 6, with 10 bases in between. The CDR3 length is 14 residues. The germline V gene has CDR1 SEHNR and CDR2 FQNEAQ (reference sequence). The CDR3 sequence is CASSLPGLYEKLFF. The CDR3 DNA is TGTGCCAGCAGCTTACCGGGGTTATATGAAAAACTGTTTTTT.

This clonotype was seen at least ten times. J is TRBJ1-2 and V is TRBV6-1; no firm D call. This CDR3 has 13 amino acids. V lost 2 bases, J lost 3 bases, and 7 bases lay in between. CDR1 is MNHNS, CDR2 SASEGT, per germline. The CDR3 sequence is CASSERRDYGYTF. The CDR3 DNA follows: TGTGCCAGCAGTGAACGGCGGGACTATGGCTACACCTTC.

This clonotype was observed a handful of times. The CDR3: CASSRTGGPSETQYF. In DNA form, the CDR3 reads TGTGCCAGCAGCCGAACGGGAGGGCCCTCTGAGACCCAGTACTTC. The genes are TRBV9 and TRBJ2-5; 8 bases are shared with TRBD2. Germline lookup yields CDR1 SGDLS and CDR2 YYNGEE. V shed 4 bases, J shed 5 bases, and the junction held 10 bases outside the gene matches. The CDR3 runs 15 residues.

This clonotype was counted at least ten times. One end of the junction is discordant with germline, which a read error may explain. The V call is TRBV5-1, the J call TRBJ1-1; 8 bases line up with TRBD1. Germline assignment: CDR1 SGHRS and CDR2 YFSETQ. The CDR3 runs to 12 residues. The CDR3 DNA sequence: TGTGCCAGCAGTGACAGGGGCACTGAAGCTTTCTTT. Its translation is CASSDRGTEAFF. The full variable domain, completed using reference TRBV5-1 and TRBJ1-1, is KAGVTQTPRYLIKTRGQQVTLSCSPISGHRSVSWYQQTPGQGLQFLFEYFSETQRNKGNFPGRFSGRQFSNSRSEMNVSTLELGDSALYLCASSDRGTEAFFGQGTRLTVV.

On this clonotype: One junction end does not reproduce the germline sequence, and a read error may be involved. The gene calls are TRBV2 and TRBJ1-2; possible D gene TRBD1, 5 bases. The CDR3 has 14 amino acids. Germline V lookup: CDR1 SNHLY, CDR2 FYNNEI. The CDR3 loop reads CASSATTANYGCTF. Written as DNA, the CDR3 is TGTGCCAGCAGTGCCACGACAGCAAACTATGGCTGCACCTTC.

There are a few counts of this clonotype. The genes are TRBV2 and TRBJ2-7; tentatively, D is TRBD1 or TRBD2 (5 bases each). CDR1 and CDR2 (germline): SNHLY, FYNNEI. Trimming stripped 4 bases from V and 0 bases from J, with 13 bases between. This CDR3 is 15 amino acids long. The CDR3 region has the DNA TGTGCCAGCAGTGTCGAAGGGACCCACTCCTACGAGCAGTACTTC. It specifies CASSVEGTHSYEQYF. The whole variable domain, remainder taken from reference TRBV2 and TRBJ2-7, is EPEVTQTPSHQVTQMGQEVILRCVPISNHLYFYWYRQILGQKVEFLVSFYNNEISEKSEIFDDQFSVERPDGSNFTLKIRSTKLEDSAMYFCASSVEGTHSYEQYFGPGTRLTVT.

This clonotype was observed at least ten times. The chain has TRBV20-1 and TRBJ2-5; 8 bases line up with TRBD1. V lost 3 bases, J lost 7 bases, and 10 bases stayed unmatched. This CDR3 spans 14 amino acids. Germline-derived CDR1 and CDR2 are DFQATT and SNEGSKA (reference sequence). CDR3 nucleotides: TGCAGTGCTAGCCCGGGACAGGATCTTCCGACCCAGTACTTC. This sequence encodes CSASPGQDLPTQYF.

The V call is TRBV6-2 or TRBV6-3, the J call TRBJ2-1; possibly TRBD2 for D (5 bases). This CDR3 is 11 amino acids long. V lost 6 bases and J lost 9, with 9 bases in between. The germline V gene has CDR1 MNHEY and CDR2 SVGEGT. CDR3 coding DNA: TGTGCCAGCAGCTCCAGCGGTGAGCAGTTCTTC. It encodes CASSSSGEQFF.

This clonotype was seen many times. The rearrangement links TRBV7-3 to TRBJ1-1; D unclear. V was shortened by 5 bases and J by 5 bases, with 12 bases between the two germline ends. CDR3 length equals 13 residues. Per germline, CDR1 SGHTA and CDR2 FQGTGA. The CDR3 protein is CASSLARETEAFF. The CDR3 DNA reads TGTGCCAGCAGCCTGGCAAGGGAGACTGAAGCTTTCTTT.